One T cell receptor (beta chain) is described in this entry. Antigen: not known. These data are taken from a study of T cells in Graves' hyperthyroidism and ophthalmopathy. Study at large: Upon initial diagnosis and before any treatment, peripheral blood was collected. Study results and caveats: The model anticipated ophthalmopathy a median around 6 months pre-onset.

Template material for amplifying TCR beta CDR3 regions consisted of RNA transcripts. Primed by the HTBI set, a first-round RT-PCR was run on the TCR CDR3. TCRdb analysed the multiplex PCR reads with MiXCR anew, one entry per CDR3 protein. The table includes 600,000 to 650,000 distinct CDR3 sequences, less than 25% detected once. A patient was excluded if there was uncontrolled infection, other autoimmune disease, pregnancy or lactation. An approximately 9.8 ml volume of fresh peripheral blood provided the PBMCs. Sequencing was done on a sample of blood. The receptor's source is a man between 25 and 39 years old with Graves' ophthalmopathy.

Written as DNA, the CDR3 is TGTGCCAGCAGCTCGACCCAAGAGCTGTTTTTT. Its translation: CASSSTQELFF. The rearrangement links TRBV11-2 to TRBJ2-2; D remains unclear. The V gene's germline CDR1 is SGHAT and CDR2 FQNNGV. V lost 4 bases to trimming and J lost 11 bases, with 8 bases between them. The CDR3 is 11 residues long.